The clone carrying this T cell receptor (beta chain) was seen ten or more times. Its target is unknown. MiXCR was run by TCRdb on the 5' RACE reads, yielding one entry per CDR3 protein. The sample holds about 280,000 distinct CDR3 sequences, 20% seen once. This record comes from a study of CD8 T cells in ankylosing spondylitis. Notes on the study in general: Earlier reports found some motif variants in synovial fluid and blood in reactive arthritis.

The receptor was derived from a male donor with ankylosing spondylitis or in good health (not recorded which). Material: blood, either unsorted or a sorted T cell fraction (not recorded which).

DNA for the CDR3: TGCAGTGCTACCCCGGGACTAGCGGGGAACGGGCAGTTCTTC. Its translation: CSATPGLAGNGQFF. This chain links TRBV20-1 with TRBJ2-1; 13 bases agree with TRBD2. With 4 bases clipped from V and 12 bases from J, the junction kept 9 bases outside the gene matches. The V gene's germline CDR1 is DFQATT and CDR2 SNEGSKA (reference sequence). The CDR3 runs 14 residues.